Listed below are T cell receptor beta chains from one sample, sequenced in a study of metastatic and nonmetastatic thyroid tumors. TCRdb re-analyzed the PCR reads through MiXCR. The sample has some 29,000 clones; about 3.7% are singletons. The sequencing input was blood. These receptors all stem from a male donor with papillary thyroid cancer or a benign thyroid nodule (not recorded which). Some clones in this sample may be carry-over from other donors' samples. CDR3s include the opening cysteine and the closing phenylalanine or tryptophan. D genes are given only for firm matches. Clone size is stated in some rows and not others, as once, few, many or a class when expanded.

cdr3_aa cdr3_nt v_call clone_size d_call j_call
CASRDRGTDTQYF TGTGCCAGTAGAGACAGGGGTACAGATACGCAGTATTTT TRBV19 many TRBD1 TRBJ2-3
CASSYTSGSPDTQYF TGTGCCAGCAGTTACACTAGCGGGAGCCCAGATACGCAGTATTTT TRBV6-1 many TRBD2 TRBJ2-3
CATDGRSGNTIYF TGTGCCACCGACGGGCGTTCTGGAAACACCATATATTTT TRBV12-3/TRBV12-4 - - TRBJ1-3
CASSLEAGGLSGANVLTF TGCGCCAGCAGCTTGGAGGCAGGGGGCCTCTCTGGGGCCAACGTCCTGACTTTC TRBV5-1 medium-sized TRBD1 TRBJ2-6
CASSLIAARLFF TGTGCCAGCAGTTTAATTGCGGCCCGGCTGTTTTTT TRBV28 - - TRBJ2-2
CATSRDQETGANVLTF TGTGCCACCAGCAGAGATCAGGAGACTGGGGCCAACGTCCTGACTTTC TRBV15 - - TRBJ2-6
CASSFGRDTEAFF TGTGCCAGCAGCTTCGGCAGAGACACTGAAGCTTTCTTT TRBV7-2 few - TRBJ1-1
CSARALNSYEQYF TGCAGTGCTAGGGCTCTGAATTCCTATGAGCAGTACTTC TRBV20-1 few - TRBJ2-7
CASGKGNEQFF TGTGCCAGCGGGAAGGGCAATGAGCAGTTCTTC TRBV9 many - TRBJ2-1
CASSFSTTGELFF TGTGCCAGCAGTTTCAGTACTACCGGGGAGCTGTTTTTT TRBV27 - - TRBJ2-2
CASSLASGYEQYF TGCGCCAGCAGCTTGGCCTCCGGGTACGAGCAGTACTTC TRBV5-1 many - TRBJ2-7
CASSWGSDEQFF TGTGCCAGCAGTTGGGGGTCAGATGAGCAGTTCTTC TRBV28 medium-sized - TRBJ2-1
CASSPAGLAGGGEQFF TGTGCCAGCAGTCCCGCGGGACTAGCGGGAGGGGGTGAGCAGTTCTTC TRBV28 - TRBD2 TRBJ2-1
CSARDHGQGLYNEQFF TGCAGTGCTAGAGATCATGGACAGGGACTGTACAATGAGCAGTTCTTC TRBV20-1 many TRBD1 TRBJ2-1
CASSLRTGGYEQYF TGTGCCAGCAGTCTCCGGACCGGGGGCTACGAGCAGTACTTC TRBV6-1 - - TRBJ2-7
CSARDSRGSTDTQYF TGCAGTGCTAGAGATAGCCGCGGGAGCACAGATACGCAGTATTTT TRBV20-1 many - TRBJ2-3
CASSSGAGDYEQYF TGTGCCAGTAGTTCCGGCGCCGGGGACTACGAGCAGTACTTC TRBV19 - - TRBJ2-7
CASSSRTLRGDGYTF TGTGCCAGCAGCTCGCGGACCCTTAGGGGTGATGGCTACACCTTC TRBV5-8 many - TRBJ1-2
CASSQGGTSGREQYF TGTGCCAGCAGCCAAGGGGGGACTAGCGGGAGAGAGCAGTACTTC TRBV3-1 - TRBD2 TRBJ2-7
CASSPGTGELFF TGTGCCAGCAGCCCAGGGACCGGGGAGCTGTTTTTT TRBV7-3 many - TRBJ2-2
CASSVDGTNEKLFF TGTGCCAGCAGCGTAGACGGGACTAATGAAAAACTGTTTTTT TRBV9 - - TRBJ1-4
CASSSDSETQYF TGTGCCAGCAGTTCGGACAGCGAGACCCAGTACTTC TRBV9 many - TRBJ2-5
CASSERGNPSYGYTF TGTGCCAGCAGTGAACGAGGGAATCCTTCCTATGGCTACACCTTC TRBV6-1 few - TRBJ1-2
CASRRGTSDAYEQYF TGTGCCAGCAGACGAGGGACTAGCGACGCCTACGAGCAGTACTTC TRBV6-1 - TRBD2 TRBJ2-7
CASQTSGSTTWDEQFF TGTGCCAGCCAAACTAGCGGGAGTACAACTTGGGATGAGCAGTTCTTC TRBV7-9 many TRBD2 TRBJ2-1
CSVVTWTVSNTEAFF TGCAGCGTTGTCACATGGACAGTGAGTAACACTGAAGCTTTCTTT TRBV29-1 many - TRBJ1-1
CSARHRDINYRGYTF TGCAGTGCTAGACACAGAGATATTAACTATCGGGGCTACACCTTC TRBV20-1 few - TRBJ1-2
CASGLWTSGEQFF TGTGCTAGTGGTTTGTGGACTAGCGGTGAGCAGTTCTTC TRBV12-5 many TRBD2 TRBJ2-1
CASSVGWFSGSEQYF TGTGCCAGCAGCGTAGGTTGGTTTTCAGGCTCCGAGCAGTACTTC TRBV9 many - TRBJ2-7
CASTVGGETDTQYF TGTGCCAGCACCGTGGGGGGGGAAACAGATACGCAGTATTTT TRBV6-1 few TRBD2 TRBJ2-3
CASSEGNTGELFF TGCGCCAGCAGTGAAGGGAACACCGGGGAGCTGTTTTTT TRBV10-1 many - TRBJ2-2
CASAGEVYEQYF TGTGCCAGCGCGGGAGAGGTCTACGAGCAGTACTTC TRBV2 - TRBD2 TRBJ2-7
CASIEALEGYEEAFF TGTGCCAGCATTGAAGCATTGGAGGGATACGAAGAAGCTTTCTTT TRBV6-1 - - TRBJ1-1
CASRKNPISNQPQHF TGTGCCAGTAGAAAGAATCCTATCAGCAATCAGCCCCAGCATTTT TRBV19 - - TRBJ1-5
CASQGAEGFYEQYF TGTGCCAGCCAGGGGGCGGAAGGGTTCTACGAGCAGTACTTC TRBV19 few TRBD1 TRBJ2-7
CASSQGGGNTEAFF TGTGCCAGCAGTCAAGGGGGAGGGAACACTGAAGCTTTCTTT TRBV3-1 many - TRBJ1-1
CASSQPLGVTGEQYF TGCGCCAGCAGCCAGCCTCTCGGGGTGACGGGTGAGCAGTACTTC TRBV4-1 few - TRBJ2-7